Listed below are T cell receptor beta chains from one sample, sequenced in a study of Ad26.COV2.S vaccination and SARS-CoV-2 variants. Here immunoSEQ multiplex PCR was the method, and the copy in TCRdb shows in-frame clones only, minus some. The data show 400,000 to 500,000 clones, 88% seen once. This specimen consisted of peripheral blood, obtained in a trial of Ad26.COV2.S vaccine versus placebo. The receptors derive from a person between 18 and 59 years old who received the Ad26.COV2.S COVID-19 vaccine or a placebo. CDR3s include the opening cysteine and the closing phenylalanine or tryptophan. The D gene is left open where the match is weak. The listing skips clone size in some rows; elsewhere it reads once, few, many or a size class.

TRBV4-3	TRBJ1-2	NA	NA	CASSQDHGLSQGGYGYTF	TGCGCCAGCAGCCAAGATCATGGCCTTTCCCAAGGGGGCTATGGCTACACCTTC
TRBV27	TRBJ2-1	NA	TRBD2	CASLERGLAPYNEQFF	TGTGCCAGCCTGGAGAGGGGACTAGCTCCCTACAATGAGCAGTTCTTC
TRBV6-4	TRBJ2-1	once	TRBD2	CASSGGTSGYNEQFF	TGTGCCAGCAGTGGTGGGACTAGCGGTTACAATGAGCAGTTCTTC
TRBV4-3	TRBJ1-2	NA	NA	CASSQEVDRLNTF	TGCGCCAGCAGCCAAGAAGTGGACAGACTTAACACCTTC
TRBV5-1	TRBJ2-2	once	NA	CASSQDSFGTGELFF	TGCGCCAGCAGCCAGGACTCCTTCGGTACCGGGGAGCTGTTTTTT
TRBV5-5	TRBJ1-3	NA	TRBD1	CASSAGTGLFSGNTIYF	TGTGCCAGCAGCGCCGGGACAGGGTTATTTTCTGGAAACACCATATATTTT
TRBV11-3	TRBJ2-2	NA	NA	CASSFELYGELFF	TGTGCCAGCAGCTTTGAGTTATACGGGGAGCTGTTTTTT
TRBV2	TRBJ1-2	NA	TRBD1	CASTEPGQGYGYTF	TGTGCCAGCACTGAGCCGGGACAGGGATATGGCTACACCTTC
TRBV28	TRBJ1-1	NA	NA	CASSKYMTEAFF	TGTGCCAGCTCGAAATATATGACTGAAGCTTTCTTT
TRBV29-1	TRBJ2-5	NA	NA	CSVEGLRETQYF	TGCAGCGTTGAGGGCCTCAGGGAGACCCAGTACTTC
TRBV5-4	TRBJ2-1	NA	TRBD1	CASSFRGSDEQFF	TGTGCCAGCAGCTTCAGGGGGTCGGATGAGCAGTTCTTC
TRBV7-2	TRBJ2-2	NA	TRBD1	CASSLRSLTGWPNTGELFF	TGTGCCAGCAGCCTCAGATCCTTGACAGGGTGGCCGAACACCGGGGAGCTGTTTTTT
TRBV7-9	TRBJ1-5	NA	TRBD1	CASGTGEDQPQHF	TGTGCCAGCGGGACAGGGGAGGATCAGCCCCAGCATTTT